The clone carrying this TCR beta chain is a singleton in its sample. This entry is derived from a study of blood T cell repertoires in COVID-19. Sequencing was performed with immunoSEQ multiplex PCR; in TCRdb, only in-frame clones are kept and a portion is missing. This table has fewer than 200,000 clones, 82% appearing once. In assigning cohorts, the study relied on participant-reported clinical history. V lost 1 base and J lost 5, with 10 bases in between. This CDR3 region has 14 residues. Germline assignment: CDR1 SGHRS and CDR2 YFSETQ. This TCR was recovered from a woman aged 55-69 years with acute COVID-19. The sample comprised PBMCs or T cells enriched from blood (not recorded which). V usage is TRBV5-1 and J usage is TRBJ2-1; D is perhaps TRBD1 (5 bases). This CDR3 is CASSLQGGDNEQFF. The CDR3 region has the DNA TGCGCCAGCAGCTTGCAGGGTGGCGACAATGAGCAGTTCTTC.